The sequence of this T cell receptor (beta chain) was determined in a study of T cell repertoires in ileal Crohn's disease. With 0 bases removed from V and 5 bases from J, the gap between germline ends came to 12 bases. The germline CDR1 and CDR2 sequences are SGHRS and YFSETQ. The length of the CDR3 is 15 residues. Here immunoSEQ multiplex PCR was the method, and the copy in TCRdb shows in-frame clones only, minus some. In the table there are some 4,100 clones, about 79% of which are singletons. The gene calls are TRBV5-1 and TRBJ2-1, with D perhaps TRBD1 (5 bases). The receptor comes from an adult with Crohn's disease. The source material was ileal tissue. The DNA for the CDR3 is TGCGCCAGCAGCTTGGGAGTCACAGGAAACAATGAGCAGTTCTTC. It is translated as CASSLGVTGNNEQFF. The full variable domain, with the rest looked up from reference TRBV5-1 and TRBJ2-1, is KAGVTQTPRYLIKTRGQQVTLSCSPISGHRSVSWYQQTPGQGLQFLFEYFSETQRNKGNFPGRFSGRQFSNSRSEMNVSTLELGDSALYLCASSLGVTGNNEQFFGPGTRLTVL.